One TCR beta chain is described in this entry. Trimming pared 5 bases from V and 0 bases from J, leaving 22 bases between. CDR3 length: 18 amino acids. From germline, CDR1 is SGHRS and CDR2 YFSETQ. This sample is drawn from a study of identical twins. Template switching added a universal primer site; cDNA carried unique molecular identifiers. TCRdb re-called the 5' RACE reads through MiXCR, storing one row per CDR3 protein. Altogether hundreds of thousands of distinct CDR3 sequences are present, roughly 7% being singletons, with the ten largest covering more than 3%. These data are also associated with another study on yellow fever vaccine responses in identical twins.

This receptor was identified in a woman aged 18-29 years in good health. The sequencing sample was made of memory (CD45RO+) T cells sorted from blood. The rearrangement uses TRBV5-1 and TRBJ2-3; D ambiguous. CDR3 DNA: TGCGCCAGCAGTTTCTTGAGCCCAGCATCGTCAAGCACAGATACGCAGTATTTT. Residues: CASSFLSPASSSTDTQYF.